This T cell receptor beta chain was captured in a study of blood T cell repertoires in COVID-19. Whole-study context: The United States, Italy and Spain provided the acute and convalescent COVID-19 samples. The analysed material was cDNA or gDNA that came from T cells, B-cell-depleted T cells, or PBMCs.

This clone was seen only once. In the original processing: Amplification from reference gene primers served as the basis for estimated nucleated cell counts. Sequencing was performed with immunoSEQ multiplex PCR; in TCRdb, only in-frame clones are kept and a portion is missing. V, J and clone size reflect that table, while D and trimming were determined from the DNA. Of 250,000 to 300,000 clones listed, 75% to 90% are singletons. Germline loops: CDR1 LNHDA, CDR2 SQIVND (reference sequence). The CDR3 is 15 amino acids. J was trimmed by 2 bases and V by 6 bases; bases with no gene match: 6. The clonotype was recovered from a young man with active or convalescent COVID-19. The rearrangement links TRBV19 to TRBJ2-4; TRBD1 aligns across 8 bases. Sequencing input: peripheral blood. CDR3 amino acids: CASRPGGESKNIQYF. CDR3 DNA sequence: TGTGCCAGTAGGCCAGGGGGCGAATCCAAAAACATTCAGTACTTC.